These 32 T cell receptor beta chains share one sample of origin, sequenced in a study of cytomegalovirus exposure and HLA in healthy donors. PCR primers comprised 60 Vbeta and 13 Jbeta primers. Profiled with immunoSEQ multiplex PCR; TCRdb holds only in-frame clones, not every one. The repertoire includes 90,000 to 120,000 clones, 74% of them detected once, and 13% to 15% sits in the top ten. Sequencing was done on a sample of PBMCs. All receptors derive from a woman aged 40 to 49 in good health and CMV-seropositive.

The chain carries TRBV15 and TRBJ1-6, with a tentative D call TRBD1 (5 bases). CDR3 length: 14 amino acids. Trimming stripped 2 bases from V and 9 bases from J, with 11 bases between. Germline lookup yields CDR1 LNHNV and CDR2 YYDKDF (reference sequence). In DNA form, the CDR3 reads TGTGCCACCAGCAGACAGGGTACTGGTTCACCCCTCCACTTT. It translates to CATSRQGTGSPLHF. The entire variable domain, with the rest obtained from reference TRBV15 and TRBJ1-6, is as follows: DAMVIQNPRYQVTQFGKPVTLSCSQTLNHNVMYWYQQKSSQAPKLLFHYYDKDFNNEADTPDNFQSRRPNTSFCFLDIRSPGLGDTAMYLCATSRQGTGSPLHFGNGTRLTVT.

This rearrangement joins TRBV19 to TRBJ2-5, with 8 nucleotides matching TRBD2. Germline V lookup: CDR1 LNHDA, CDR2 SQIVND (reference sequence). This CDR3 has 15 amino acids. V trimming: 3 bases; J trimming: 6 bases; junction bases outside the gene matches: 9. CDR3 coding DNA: TGTGCCAGTAGTATGGGCGGGGGGACCCGGAAGACCCAGTACTTC. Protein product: CASSMGGGTRKTQYF.

CDR3 in DNA: TGTGCCAGCAGCTCCCGACTAGCGGGGGCTACAGATACGCAGTATTTT. Translated: CASSSRLAGATDTQYF. The chain employs TRBV5-4 and TRBJ2-3, with 12 bases that match TRBD2. This CDR3 is 16 amino acids long. From germline, CDR1 is SGHNT and CDR2 YYREEE (reference sequence). With V trimmed by 3 bases and J by 3 bases, 5 bases remained unmatched.

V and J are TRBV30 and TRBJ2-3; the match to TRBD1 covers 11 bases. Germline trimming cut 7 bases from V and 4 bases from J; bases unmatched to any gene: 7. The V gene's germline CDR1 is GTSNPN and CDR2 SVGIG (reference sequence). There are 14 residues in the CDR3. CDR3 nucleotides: TGTGCCTATCGACCGGGACAGGGGGCAGATACGCAGTATTTT. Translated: CAYRPGQGADTQYF.

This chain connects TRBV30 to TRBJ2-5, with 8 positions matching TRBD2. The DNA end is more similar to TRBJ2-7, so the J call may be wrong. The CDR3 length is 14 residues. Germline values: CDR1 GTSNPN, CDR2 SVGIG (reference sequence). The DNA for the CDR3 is TGTGCCTGGAGTAACGGGGGGGCTGGGAACGAGCAGTACTTC. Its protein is CAWSNGGAGNEQYF.

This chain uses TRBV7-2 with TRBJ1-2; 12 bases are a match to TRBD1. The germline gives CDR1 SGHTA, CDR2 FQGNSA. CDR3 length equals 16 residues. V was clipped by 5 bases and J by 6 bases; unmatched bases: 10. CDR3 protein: CASSPRGTGGADGYTF. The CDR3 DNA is TGTGCCAGCAGCCCTAGGGGGACAGGGGGCGCGGATGGCTACACCTTC. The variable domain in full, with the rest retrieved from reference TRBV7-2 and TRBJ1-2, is GAGVSQSPSNKVTEKGKDVELRCDPISGHTALYWYRQSLGQGLEFLIYFQGNSAPDKSGLPSDRFSAERTGGSVSTLTIQRTQQEDSAVYLCASSPRGTGGADGYTFGSGTRLTVV.

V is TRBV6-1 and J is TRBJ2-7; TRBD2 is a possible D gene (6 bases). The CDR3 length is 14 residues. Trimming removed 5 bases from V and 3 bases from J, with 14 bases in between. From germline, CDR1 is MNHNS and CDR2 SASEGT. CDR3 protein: CASSSSGTFYEQYF. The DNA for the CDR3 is TGTGCCAGCAGTTCCTCCGGGACTTTCTACGAGCAGTACTTC.

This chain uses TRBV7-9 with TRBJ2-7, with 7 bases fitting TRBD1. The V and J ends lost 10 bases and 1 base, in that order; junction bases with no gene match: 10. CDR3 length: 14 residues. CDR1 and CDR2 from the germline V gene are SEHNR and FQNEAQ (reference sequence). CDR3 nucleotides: TGTGCCATAGCGCCTGCGGACAGGTCCTACGAGCAGTACTTC. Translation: CAIAPADRSYEQYF.

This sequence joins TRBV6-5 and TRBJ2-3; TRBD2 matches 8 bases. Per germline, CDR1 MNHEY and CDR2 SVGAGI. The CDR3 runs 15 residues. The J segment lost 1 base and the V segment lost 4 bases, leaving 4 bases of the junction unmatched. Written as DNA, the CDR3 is TGTGCCAGCAGTTTCGGGGGGGCCGGCACAGATACGCAGTATTTT. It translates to CASSFGGAGTDTQYF.

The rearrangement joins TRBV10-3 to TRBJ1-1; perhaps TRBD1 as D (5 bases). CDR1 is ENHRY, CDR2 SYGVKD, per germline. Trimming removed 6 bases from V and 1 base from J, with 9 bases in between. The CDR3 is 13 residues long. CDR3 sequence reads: CAISKQENTEAFF. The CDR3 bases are TGTGCCATCAGCAAACAGGAGAACACTGAAGCTTTCTTT.

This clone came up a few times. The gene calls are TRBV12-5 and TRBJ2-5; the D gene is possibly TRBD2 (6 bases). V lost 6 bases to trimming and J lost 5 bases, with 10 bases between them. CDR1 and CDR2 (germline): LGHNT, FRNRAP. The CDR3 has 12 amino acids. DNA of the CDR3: TGTGCTAGTGGCGAGCTAGCGGAGACCCAGTACTTC. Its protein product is CASGELAETQYF.

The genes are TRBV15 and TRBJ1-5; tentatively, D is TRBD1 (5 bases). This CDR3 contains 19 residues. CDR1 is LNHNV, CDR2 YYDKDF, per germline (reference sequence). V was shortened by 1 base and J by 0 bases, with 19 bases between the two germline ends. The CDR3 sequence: CATSRGLSTQTDSNQPQHF. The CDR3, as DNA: TGTGCCACCAGCAGAGGCCTAAGCACCCAGACAGATAGCAATCAGCCCCAGCATTTT.

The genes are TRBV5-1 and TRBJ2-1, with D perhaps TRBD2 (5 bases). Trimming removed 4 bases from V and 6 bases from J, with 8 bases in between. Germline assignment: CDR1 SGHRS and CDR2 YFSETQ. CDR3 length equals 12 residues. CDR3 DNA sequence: TGCGCCAGCAGCATCGAGGGCAATGAGCAGTTCTTC. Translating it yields CASSIEGNEQFF. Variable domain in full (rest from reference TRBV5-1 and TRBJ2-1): KAGVTQTPRYLIKTRGQQVTLSCSPISGHRSVSWYQQTPGQGLQFLFEYFSETQRNKGNFPGRFSGRQFSNSRSEMNVSTLELGDSALYLCASSIEGNEQFFGPGTRLTVL.

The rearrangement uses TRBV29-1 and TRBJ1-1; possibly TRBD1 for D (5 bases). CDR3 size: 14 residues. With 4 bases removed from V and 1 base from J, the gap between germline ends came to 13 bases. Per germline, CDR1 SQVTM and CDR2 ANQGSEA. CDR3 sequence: CSVVDSQGNTEAFF. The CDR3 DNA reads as TGCAGCGTTGTTGACAGCCAGGGGAACACTGAAGCTTTCTTT.

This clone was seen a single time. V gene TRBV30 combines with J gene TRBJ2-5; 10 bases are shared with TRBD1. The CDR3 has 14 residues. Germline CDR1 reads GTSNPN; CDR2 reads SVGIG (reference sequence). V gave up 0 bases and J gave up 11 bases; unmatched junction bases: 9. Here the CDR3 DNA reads TGTGCCTGGAGTGTACCGGACAGGGGGTTAGAGCAGTACTTC. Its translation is CAWSVPDRGLEQYF. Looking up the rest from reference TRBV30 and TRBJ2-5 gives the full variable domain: SQTIHQWPATLVQPVGSPLSLECTVEGTSNPNLYWYRQAAGRGLQLLFYSVGIGQISSEVPQNLSASRPQDRQFILSSKKLLLSDSGFYLCAWSVPDRGLEQYFGPGTRLLVL.

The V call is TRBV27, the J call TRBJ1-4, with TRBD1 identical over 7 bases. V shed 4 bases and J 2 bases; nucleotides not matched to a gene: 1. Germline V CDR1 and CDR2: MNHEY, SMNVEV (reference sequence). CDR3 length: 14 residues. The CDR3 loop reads CASSSGGTNEKLFF. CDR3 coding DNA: TGTGCCAGCAGTTCAGGGGGGACTAATGAAAAACTGTTTTTT.

The CDR3 nucleotides read TGTGCCAGCAGCTCGGGACTTCAAGAGACCCAGTACTTC. It yields the protein CASSSGLQETQYF. The chain carries TRBV7-3 and TRBJ2-5; D is perhaps TRBD2 (6 bases). The V gene's germline CDR1 is SGHTA and CDR2 FQGTGA. The CDR3 extends over 13 amino acids. The V end lost 4 bases, the J end lost 2 bases, and 8 bases lay between the germline ends.

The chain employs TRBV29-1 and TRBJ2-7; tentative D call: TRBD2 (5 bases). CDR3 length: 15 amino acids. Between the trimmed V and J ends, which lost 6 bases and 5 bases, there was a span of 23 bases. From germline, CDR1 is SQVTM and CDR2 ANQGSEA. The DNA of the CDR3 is TGCAGCGTCGCCTTCTTGGACCTCGGGCGGGACGAGCAGTACTTC. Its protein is CSVAFLDLGRDEQYF.

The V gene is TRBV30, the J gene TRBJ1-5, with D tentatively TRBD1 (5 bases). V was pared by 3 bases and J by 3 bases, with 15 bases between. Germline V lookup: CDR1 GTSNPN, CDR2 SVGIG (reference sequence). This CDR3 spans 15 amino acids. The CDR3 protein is CAWSAGMGSNQPQHF. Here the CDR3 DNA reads TGTGCCTGGAGCGCAGGGATGGGGTCCAATCAGCCCCAGCATTTT.

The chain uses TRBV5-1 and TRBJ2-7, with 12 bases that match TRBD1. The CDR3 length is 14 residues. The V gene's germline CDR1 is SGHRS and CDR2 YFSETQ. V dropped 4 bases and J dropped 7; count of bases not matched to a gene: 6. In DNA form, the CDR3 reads TGCGCCAGCAGCCGGGGGACAGGGGGCGATGAGCAGTACTTC. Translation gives CASSRGTGGDEQYF.

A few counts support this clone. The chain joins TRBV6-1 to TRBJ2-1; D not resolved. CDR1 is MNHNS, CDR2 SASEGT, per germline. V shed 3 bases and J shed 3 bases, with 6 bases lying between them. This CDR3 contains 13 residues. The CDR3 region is CASSEARYNEQFF. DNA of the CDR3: TGTGCCAGCAGTGAGGCTCGCTACAATGAGCAGTTCTTC.

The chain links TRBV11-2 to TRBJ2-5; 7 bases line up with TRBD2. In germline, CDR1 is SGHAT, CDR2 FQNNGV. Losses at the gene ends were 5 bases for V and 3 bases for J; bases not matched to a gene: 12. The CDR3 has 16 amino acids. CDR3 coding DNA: TGTGCCAGCAGCCTCGGGGGGTGGGGGGAAGAAGAGACCCAGTACTTC. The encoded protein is CASSLGGWGEEETQYF.

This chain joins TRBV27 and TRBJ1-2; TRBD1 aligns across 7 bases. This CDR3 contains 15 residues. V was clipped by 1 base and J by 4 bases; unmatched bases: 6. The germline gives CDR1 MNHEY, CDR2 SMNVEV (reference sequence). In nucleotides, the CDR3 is TGTGCCAGCAGTTTATATCCCAGGGGGTCCTATGGCTACACCTTC. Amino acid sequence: CASSLYPRGSYGYTF.

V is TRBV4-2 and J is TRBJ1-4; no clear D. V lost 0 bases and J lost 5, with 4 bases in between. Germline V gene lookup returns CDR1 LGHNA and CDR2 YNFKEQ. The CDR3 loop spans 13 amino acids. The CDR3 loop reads CASSQDRNEKLFF. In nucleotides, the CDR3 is TGTGCCAGCAGCCAAGATCGGAATGAAAAACTGTTTTTT.

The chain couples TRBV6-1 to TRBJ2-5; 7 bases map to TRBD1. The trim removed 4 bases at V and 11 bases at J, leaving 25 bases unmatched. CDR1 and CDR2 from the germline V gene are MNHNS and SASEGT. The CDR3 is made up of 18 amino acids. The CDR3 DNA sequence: TGTGCCAGCAGTGGGCCTAGGGGGTCTACAGGTTCAGGGGGAGAGCAGTACTTC. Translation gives CASSGPRGSTGSGGEQYF.

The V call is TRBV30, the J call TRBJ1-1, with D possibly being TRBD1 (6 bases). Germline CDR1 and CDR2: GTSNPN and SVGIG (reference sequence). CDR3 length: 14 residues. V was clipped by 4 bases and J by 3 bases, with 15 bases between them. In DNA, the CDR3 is TGTGCCTGGACCTGGACAGTGGGGGACACTGAAGCTTTCTTT. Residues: CAWTWTVGDTEAFF.

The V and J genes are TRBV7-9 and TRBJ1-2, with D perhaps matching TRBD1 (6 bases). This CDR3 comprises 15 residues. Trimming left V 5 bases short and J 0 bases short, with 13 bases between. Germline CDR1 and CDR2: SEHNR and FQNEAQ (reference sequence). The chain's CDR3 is CASSDTGLANYGYTF. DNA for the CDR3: TGTGCCAGCAGCGACACAGGGCTCGCTAACTATGGCTACACCTTC.

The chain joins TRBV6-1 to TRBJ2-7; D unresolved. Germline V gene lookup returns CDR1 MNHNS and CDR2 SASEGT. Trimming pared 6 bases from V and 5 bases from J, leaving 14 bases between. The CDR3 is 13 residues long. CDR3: CASRTEDRHEQYF. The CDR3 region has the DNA TGTGCCAGCAGGACCGAGGATAGGCACGAGCAGTACTTC.

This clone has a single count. The DNA for the CDR3 is TGTGCCAGCAGCCTTGGACAGGGTCCAGAGACCCAGTACTTC. Residues: CASSLGQGPETQYF. V and J are TRBV7-9 and TRBJ2-5; 8 bases align to TRBD1. The trim removed 5 bases at V and 4 bases at J, leaving 6 bases unmatched. CDR3 size: 14 residues. Germline V gene sequence: CDR1 SEHNR, CDR2 FQNEAQ (reference sequence). Based on the CDR3 plus reference TRBV7-9 and TRBJ2-5, the full variable domain is DTGVSQNPRHKITKRGQNVTFRCDPISEHNRLYWYRQTLGQGPEFLTYFQNEAQLEKSRLLSDRFSAERPKGSFSTLEIQRTEQGDSAMYLCASSLGQGPETQYFGPGTRLLVL.

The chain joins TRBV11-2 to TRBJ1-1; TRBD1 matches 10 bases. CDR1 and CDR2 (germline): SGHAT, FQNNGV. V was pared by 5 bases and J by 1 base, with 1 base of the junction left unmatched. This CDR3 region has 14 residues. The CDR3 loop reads CASSRTGGNTEAFF. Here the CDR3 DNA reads TGTGCCAGCAGCAGGACAGGGGGGAACACTGAAGCTTTCTTT.

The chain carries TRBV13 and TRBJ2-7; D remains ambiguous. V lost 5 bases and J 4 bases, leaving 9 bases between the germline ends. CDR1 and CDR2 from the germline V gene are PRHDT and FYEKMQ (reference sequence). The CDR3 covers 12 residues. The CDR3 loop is CASSLQRYEQYF. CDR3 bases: TGTGCCAGCAGCCTACAGAGATACGAGCAGTACTTC.

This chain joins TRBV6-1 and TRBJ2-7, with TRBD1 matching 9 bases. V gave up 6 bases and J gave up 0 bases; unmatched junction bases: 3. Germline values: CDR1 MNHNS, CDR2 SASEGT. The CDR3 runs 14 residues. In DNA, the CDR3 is TGTGCCAGCAGAGCACAGGGGGCCTCCTACGAGCAGTACTTC. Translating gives CASRAQGASYEQYF.